This TCR beta chain was sequenced during a study of beta chain features in type 1 diabetes. Points from the study as a whole: A pattern of fewer insertions and more deletions at VDJ junctions was seen in type 1 diabetes patients.

Points on this clone: Its specificity is not known.

Every bit of the isolated RNA underwent reverse transcription, so sequencing read expressed TCRB transcripts. Naive, central memory and regulatory T cell samples averaged around 3.3 million reads. Sequencing used immunoSEQ multiplex PCR; TCRdb keeps in-frame clones, though not all of them. The profile shows 150,000 or so clones, 9.2% of them singletons. CD45RO/CCR7/CD25/CD127/CD95/CD27 staining was used to isolate CD4+ naive, central memory, regulatory and stem cell-like memory cells by sorting. Trimming stripped 1 base from V and 2 bases from J, with 10 bases between. Germline V lookup: CDR1 SGDLS, CDR2 YYNGEE. The CDR3 covers 15 residues.

The chain couples TRBV9 to TRBJ2-1; D gene ambiguous. Sequences were obtained from central memory CD4+ T cells from blood. This TCR came from a man between 18 and 29 years old in good health. The CDR3 nucleotides read TGTGCCAGCAGCGTAATTCCTGCTACCTACAATGAGCAGTTCTTC. This gives the protein CASSVIPATYNEQFF.